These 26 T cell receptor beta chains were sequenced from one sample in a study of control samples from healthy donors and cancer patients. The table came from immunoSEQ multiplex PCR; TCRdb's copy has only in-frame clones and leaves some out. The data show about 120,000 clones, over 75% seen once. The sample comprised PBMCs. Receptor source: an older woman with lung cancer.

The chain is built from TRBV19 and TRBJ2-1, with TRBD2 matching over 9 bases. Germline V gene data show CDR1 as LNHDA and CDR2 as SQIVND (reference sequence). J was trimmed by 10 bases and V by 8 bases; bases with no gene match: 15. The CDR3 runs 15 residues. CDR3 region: CASRPRGGGAREQFF. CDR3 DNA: TGTGCCAGTCGGCCGCGGGGCGGGGGGGCCCGGGAGCAGTTCTTC.

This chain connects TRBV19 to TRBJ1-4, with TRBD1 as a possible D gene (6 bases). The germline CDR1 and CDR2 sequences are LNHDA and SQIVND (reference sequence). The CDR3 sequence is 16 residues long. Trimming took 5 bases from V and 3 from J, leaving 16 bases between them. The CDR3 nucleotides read TGTGCCAGTAGTTCCCCCTCAGGGGTTGCTAATGAAAAACTGTTTTTT. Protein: CASSSPSGVANEKLFF.

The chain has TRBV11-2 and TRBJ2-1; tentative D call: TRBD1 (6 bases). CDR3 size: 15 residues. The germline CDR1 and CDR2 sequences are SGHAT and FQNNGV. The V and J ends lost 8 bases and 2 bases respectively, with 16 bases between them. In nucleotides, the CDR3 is TGTGCCAGCTCCACCATAAAGGGGGCCTACAATGAGCAGTTCTTC. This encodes CASSTIKGAYNEQFF.

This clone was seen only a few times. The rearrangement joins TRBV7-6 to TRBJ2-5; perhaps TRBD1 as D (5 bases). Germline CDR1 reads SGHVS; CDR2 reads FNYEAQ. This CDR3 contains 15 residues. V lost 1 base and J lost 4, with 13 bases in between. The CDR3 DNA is TGTGCCAGCAGCTTAGTAGGGGTAGGGCCAGAGACCCAGTACTTC. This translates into CASSLVGVGPETQYF.

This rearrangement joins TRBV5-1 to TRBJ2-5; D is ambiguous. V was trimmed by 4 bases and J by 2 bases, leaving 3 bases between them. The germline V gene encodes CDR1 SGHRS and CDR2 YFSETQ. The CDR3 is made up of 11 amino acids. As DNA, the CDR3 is TGCGCCAGCAGCATACAAGAGACCCAGTACTTC. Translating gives CASSIQETQYF.

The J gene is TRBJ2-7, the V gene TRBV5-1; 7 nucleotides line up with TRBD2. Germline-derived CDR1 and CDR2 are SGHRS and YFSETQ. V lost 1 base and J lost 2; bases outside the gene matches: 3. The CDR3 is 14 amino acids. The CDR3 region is CASSLWGGTYEQYF. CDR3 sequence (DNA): TGCGCCAGCAGCTTGTGGGGGGGTACCTACGAGCAGTACTTC.

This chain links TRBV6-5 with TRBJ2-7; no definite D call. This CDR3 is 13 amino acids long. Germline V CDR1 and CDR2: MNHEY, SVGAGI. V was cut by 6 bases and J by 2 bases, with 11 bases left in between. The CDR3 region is CASSVSTTYEQYF. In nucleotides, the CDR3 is TGTGCCAGCAGCGTTTCAACGACCTACGAGCAGTACTTC.

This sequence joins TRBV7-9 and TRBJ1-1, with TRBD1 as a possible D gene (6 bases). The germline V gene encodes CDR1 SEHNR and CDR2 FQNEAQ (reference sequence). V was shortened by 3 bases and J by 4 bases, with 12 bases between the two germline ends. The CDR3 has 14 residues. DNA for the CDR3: TGTGCCAGCAGCTTCGGGGGGCGCGGCACTGAAGCTTTCTTT. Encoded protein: CASSFGGRGTEAFF.

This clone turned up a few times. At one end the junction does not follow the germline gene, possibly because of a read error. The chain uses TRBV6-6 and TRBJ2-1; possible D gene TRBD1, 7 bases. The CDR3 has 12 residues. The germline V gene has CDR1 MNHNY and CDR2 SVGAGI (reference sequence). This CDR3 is CASSPVAARGVF. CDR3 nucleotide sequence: TGTGCCAGCAGCCCTGTAGCGGCCAGGGGGGTCTTC.

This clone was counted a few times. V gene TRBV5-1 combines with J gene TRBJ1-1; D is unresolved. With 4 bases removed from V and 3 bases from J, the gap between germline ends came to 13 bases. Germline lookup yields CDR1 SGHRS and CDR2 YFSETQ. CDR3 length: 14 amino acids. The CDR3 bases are TGCGCCAGCAGCCCCGGATACAGAGACACTGAAGCTTTCTTT. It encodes CASSPGYRDTEAFF.

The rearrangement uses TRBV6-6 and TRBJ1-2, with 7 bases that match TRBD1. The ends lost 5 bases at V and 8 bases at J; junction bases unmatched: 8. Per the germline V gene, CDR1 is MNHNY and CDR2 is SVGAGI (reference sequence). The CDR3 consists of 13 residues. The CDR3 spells CASSPGTVDGYTF. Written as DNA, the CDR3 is TGTGCCAGCAGTCCCGGGACAGTCGACGGCTACACCTTC.

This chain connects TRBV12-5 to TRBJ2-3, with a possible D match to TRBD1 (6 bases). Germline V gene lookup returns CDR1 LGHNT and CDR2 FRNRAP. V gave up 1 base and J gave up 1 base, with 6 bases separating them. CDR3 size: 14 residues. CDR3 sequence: CASGLDRGTDTQYF. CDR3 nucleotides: TGTGCTAGTGGTTTGGACAGGGGCACAGATACGCAGTATTTT.

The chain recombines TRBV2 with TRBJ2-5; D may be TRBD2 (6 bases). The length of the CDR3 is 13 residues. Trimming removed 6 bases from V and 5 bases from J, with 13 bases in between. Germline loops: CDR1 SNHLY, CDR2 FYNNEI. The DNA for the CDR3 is TGTGCCAGCAGCGGGACTGTAGGCGAGACCCAGTACTTC. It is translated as CASSGTVGETQYF.

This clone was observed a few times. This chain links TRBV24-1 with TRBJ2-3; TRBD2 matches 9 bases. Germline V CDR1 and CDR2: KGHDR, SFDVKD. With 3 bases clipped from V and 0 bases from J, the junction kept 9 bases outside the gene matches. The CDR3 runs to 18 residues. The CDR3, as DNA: TGTGCCACCAGTGATCTGACTAGCGGAACGCCTAGCACAGATACGCAGTATTTT. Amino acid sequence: CATSDLTSGTPSTDTQYF.

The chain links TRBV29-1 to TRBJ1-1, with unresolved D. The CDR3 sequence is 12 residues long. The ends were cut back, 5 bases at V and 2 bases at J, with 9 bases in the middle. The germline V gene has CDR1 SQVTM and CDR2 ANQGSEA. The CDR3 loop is CSVNEGNTEAFF. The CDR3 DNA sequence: TGCAGCGTTAATGAGGGAAACACTGAAGCTTTCTTT.

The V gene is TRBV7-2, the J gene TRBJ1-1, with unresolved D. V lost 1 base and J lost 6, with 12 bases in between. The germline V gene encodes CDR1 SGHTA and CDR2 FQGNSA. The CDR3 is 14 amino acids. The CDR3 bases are TGTGCCAGCAGCTTAGTTCGAGGTGCGGCTGAAGCTTTCTTT. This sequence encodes CASSLVRGAAEAFF.

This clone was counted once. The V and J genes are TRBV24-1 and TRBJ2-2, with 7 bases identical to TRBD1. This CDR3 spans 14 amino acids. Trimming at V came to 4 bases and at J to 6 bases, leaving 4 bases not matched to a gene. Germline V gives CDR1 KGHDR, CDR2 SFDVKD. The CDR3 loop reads CATSEPGTAGELFF. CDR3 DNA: TGTGCCACCAGTGAGCCCGGGACAGCCGGGGAGCTGTTTTTT.

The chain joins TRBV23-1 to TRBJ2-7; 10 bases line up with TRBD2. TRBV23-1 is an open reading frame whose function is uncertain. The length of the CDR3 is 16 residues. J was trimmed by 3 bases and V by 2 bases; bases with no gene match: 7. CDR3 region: CASSQPLAGDLYEQYF. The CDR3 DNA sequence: TGCGCCAGCAGTCAACCCCTAGCGGGAGATCTCTACGAGCAGTACTTC.

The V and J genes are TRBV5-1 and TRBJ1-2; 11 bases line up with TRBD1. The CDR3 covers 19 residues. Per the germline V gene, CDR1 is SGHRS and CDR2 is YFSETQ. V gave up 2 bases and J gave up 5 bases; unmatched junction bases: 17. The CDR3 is CASSFGQGAPGITGYGYTF. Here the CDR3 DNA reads TGCGCCAGCAGCTTCGGACAGGGGGCCCCAGGTATTACGGGGTATGGCTACACCTTC.

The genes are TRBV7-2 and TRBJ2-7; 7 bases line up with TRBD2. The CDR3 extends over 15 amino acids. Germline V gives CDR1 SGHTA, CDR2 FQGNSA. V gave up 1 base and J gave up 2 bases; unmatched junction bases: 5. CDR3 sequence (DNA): TGTGCCAGCAGCTTAGGTCGGGGGGAAACCTACGAGCAGTACTTC. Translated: CASSLGRGETYEQYF.

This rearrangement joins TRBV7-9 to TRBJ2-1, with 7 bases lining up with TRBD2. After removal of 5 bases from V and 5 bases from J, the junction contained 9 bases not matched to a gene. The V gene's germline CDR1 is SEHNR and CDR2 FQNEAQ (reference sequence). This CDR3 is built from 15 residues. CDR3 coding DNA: TGTGCCAGCAGCCCCGCCGGGGGGATCAACAATGAGCAGTTCTTC. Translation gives CASSPAGGINNEQFF.

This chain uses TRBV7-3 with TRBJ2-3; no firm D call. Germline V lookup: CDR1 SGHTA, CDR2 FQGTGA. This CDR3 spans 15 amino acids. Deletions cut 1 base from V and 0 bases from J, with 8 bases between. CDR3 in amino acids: CASSLSTVSTDTQYF. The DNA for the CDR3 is TGTGCCAGCAGCTTAAGCACAGTTAGCACAGATACGCAGTATTTT.

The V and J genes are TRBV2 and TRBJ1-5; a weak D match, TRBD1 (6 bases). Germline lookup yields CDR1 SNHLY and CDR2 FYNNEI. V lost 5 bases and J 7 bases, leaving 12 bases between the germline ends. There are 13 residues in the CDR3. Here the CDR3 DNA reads TGTGCCAGCAGTCTAGGGGGAGGCCAGCCCCAGCATTTT. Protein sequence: CASSLGGGQPQHF. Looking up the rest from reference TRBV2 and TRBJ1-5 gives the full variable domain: EPEVTQTPSHQVTQMGQEVILRCVPISNHLYFYWYRQILGQKVEFLVSFYNNEISEKSEIFDDQFSVERPDGSNFTLKIRSTKLEDSAMYFCASSLGGGQPQHFGDGTRLSIL.

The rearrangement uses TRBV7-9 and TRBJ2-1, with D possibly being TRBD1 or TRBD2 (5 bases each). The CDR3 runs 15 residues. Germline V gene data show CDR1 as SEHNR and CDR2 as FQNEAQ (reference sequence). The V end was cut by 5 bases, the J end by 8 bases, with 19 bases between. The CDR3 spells CASSLGVSGEDEQFF. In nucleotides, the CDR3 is TGTGCCAGCAGCCTAGGGGTGTCCGGGGAAGATGAGCAGTTCTTC. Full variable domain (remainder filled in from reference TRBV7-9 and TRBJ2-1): DTGVSQNPRHKITKRGQNVTFRCDPISEHNRLYWYRQTLGQGPEFLTYFQNEAQLEKSRLLSDRFSAERPKGSFSTLEIQRTEQGDSAMYLCASSLGVSGEDEQFFGPGTRLTVL.

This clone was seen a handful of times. The CDR3 is CASSRGQGNTEAFF. For the CDR3, the DNA is TGTGCCAGCAGCAGGGGACAGGGGAACACTGAAGCTTTCTTT. V and J are TRBV5-5 and TRBJ1-1; 9 nucleotides line up with TRBD1. The length of the CDR3 is 14 residues. V lost 4 bases and J lost 1; bases outside the gene matches: 2. Germline V gene data show CDR1 as SGHKS and CDR2 as YYEKEE (reference sequence).

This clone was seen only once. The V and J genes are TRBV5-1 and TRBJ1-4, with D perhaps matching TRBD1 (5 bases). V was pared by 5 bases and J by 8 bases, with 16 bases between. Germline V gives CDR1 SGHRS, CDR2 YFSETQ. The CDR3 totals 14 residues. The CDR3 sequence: CASRPASQGEKLFF. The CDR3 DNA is TGCGCCAGCAGACCGGCCTCCCAGGGAGAAAAACTGTTTTTT.